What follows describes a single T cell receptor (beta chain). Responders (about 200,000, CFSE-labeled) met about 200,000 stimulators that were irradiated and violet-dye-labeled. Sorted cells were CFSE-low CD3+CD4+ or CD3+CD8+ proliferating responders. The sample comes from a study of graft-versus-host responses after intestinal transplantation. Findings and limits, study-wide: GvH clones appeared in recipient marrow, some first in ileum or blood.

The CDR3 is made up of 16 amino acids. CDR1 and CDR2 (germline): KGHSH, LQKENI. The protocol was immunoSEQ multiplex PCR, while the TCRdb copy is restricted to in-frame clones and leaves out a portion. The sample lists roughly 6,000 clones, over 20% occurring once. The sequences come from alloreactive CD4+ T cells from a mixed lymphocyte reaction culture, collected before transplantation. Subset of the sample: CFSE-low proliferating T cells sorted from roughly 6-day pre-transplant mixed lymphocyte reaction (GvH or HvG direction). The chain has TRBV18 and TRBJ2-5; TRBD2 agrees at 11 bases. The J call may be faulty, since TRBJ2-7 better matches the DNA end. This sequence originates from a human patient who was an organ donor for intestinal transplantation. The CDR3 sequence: CASSKNPSGGYYEQYF. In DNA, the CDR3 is TGTGCCAGCTCCAAGAATCCTAGCGGGGGGTACTACGAGCAGTACTTC.